A selection of T cell receptor beta chains follows, all from one sample in a study of early T cells in non-severe SARS-CoV-2 infection. A single record per CDR3 protein comes from TCRdb applying MiXCR to the 5' RACE reads. The sample holds 63,000 or so distinct CDR3 sequences, approximately 12% seen once. Specimen: whole blood. The source is an adult who was a healthcare worker with PCR-confirmed SARS-CoV-2 infection or an uninfected control (not recorded which). Each CDR3 is given with its conserved first and last residue. The D gene is left open where the match is weak. Size tells how often a clone was seen (once, few, many) or the class of an expanded clone, and some rows leave it out.

j_gene: TRBJ1-4
d_gene: -
v_gene: TRBV6-1
abundance: few
CDR3aa: CASSEVRSAGLFF
CDR3nt: TGTGCCAGCAGTGAAGTAAGGTCAGCCGGACTGTTTTTT

j_gene: TRBJ2-7
d_gene: -
v_gene: TRBV7-2
abundance: many
CDR3aa: CASSTGPRSSYEQYF
CDR3nt: TGTGCCAGCAGCACGGGACCCAGGAGCTCCTACGAGCAGTACTTC

j_gene: TRBJ2-3
d_gene: -
v_gene: TRBV12-3/TRBV12-4
abundance: many
CDR3aa: CASSAGRSDTQYF
CDR3nt: TGTGCCAGCAGCGCGGGAAGGTCAGATACGCAGTATTTT

j_gene: TRBJ2-1
d_gene: -
v_gene: TRBV29-1
abundance: many
CDR3aa: CSVLQQNEQFF
CDR3nt: TGCAGCGTCCTCCAGCAGAATGAGCAGTTCTTC

j_gene: TRBJ2-7
d_gene: -
v_gene: TRBV29-1
abundance: many
CDR3aa: CSVAQGAYEQYF
CDR3nt: TGCAGCGTTGCCCAAGGGGCGTACGAGCAGTACTTC

j_gene: TRBJ2-3
d_gene: -
v_gene: TRBV5-1
abundance: -
CDR3aa: CASSFQGSGDTQYF
CDR3nt: TGCGCCAGCAGCTTCCAGGGATCTGGAGATACGCAGTATTTT

j_gene: TRBJ2-6
d_gene: TRBD1
v_gene: TRBV12-3/TRBV12-4
abundance: many
CDR3aa: CARVLDRTNSGANVLTF
CDR3nt: TGTGCCAGAGTCTTGGACAGGACAAACTCTGGGGCCAACGTCCTGACTTTC

j_gene: TRBJ2-1
d_gene: -
v_gene: TRBV6-5
abundance: many
CDR3aa: CASSYGPLNEQFF
CDR3nt: TGTGCCAGCAGTTATGGCCCTTTGAATGAGCAGTTCTTC

j_gene: TRBJ2-7
d_gene: TRBD1
v_gene: TRBV28
abundance: -
CDR3aa: CASRLMRQGLREQYF
CDR3nt: TGTGCCAGCAGGTTAATGAGACAGGGCCTTCGCGAGCAGTACTTC

j_gene: TRBJ1-1
d_gene: TRBD1
v_gene: TRBV19
abundance: few
CDR3aa: CASSKTGTVNTEAFF
CDR3nt: TGTGCCAGTAGTAAGACCGGGACAGTCAACACTGAAGCTTTCTTT